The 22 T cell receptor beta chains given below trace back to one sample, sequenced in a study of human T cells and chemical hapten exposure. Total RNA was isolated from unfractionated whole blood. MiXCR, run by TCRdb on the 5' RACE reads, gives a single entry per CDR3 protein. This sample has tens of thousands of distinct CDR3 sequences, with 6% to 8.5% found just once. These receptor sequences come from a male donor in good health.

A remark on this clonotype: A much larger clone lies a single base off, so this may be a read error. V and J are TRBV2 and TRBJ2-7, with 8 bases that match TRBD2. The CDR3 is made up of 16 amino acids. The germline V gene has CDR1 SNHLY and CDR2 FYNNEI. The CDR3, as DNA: TGTGCCAGCAGTGAAGCGGCTAGCGGGTATTCCTACGGGCAGTACTTC. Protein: CASSEAASGYSYGQYF.

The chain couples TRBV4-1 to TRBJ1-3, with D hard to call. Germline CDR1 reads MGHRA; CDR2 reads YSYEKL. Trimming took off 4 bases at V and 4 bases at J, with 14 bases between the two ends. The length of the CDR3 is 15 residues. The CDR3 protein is CASSPGRDRGNTIYF. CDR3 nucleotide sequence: TGCGCCAGCAGCCCTGGACGGGATCGGGGAAACACCATATATTTT.

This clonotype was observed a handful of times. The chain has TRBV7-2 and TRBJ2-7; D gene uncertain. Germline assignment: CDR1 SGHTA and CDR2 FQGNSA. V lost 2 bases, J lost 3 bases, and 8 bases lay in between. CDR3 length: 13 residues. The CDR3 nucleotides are TGTGCCAGCAGCTTACACGTAGGCTACGAGCAGTACTTC. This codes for CASSLHVGYEQYF.

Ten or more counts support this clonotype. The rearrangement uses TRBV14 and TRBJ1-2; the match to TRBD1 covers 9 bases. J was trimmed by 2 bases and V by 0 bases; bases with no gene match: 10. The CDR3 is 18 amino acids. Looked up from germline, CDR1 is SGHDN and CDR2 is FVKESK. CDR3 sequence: CASSQEVGQGPVNYGYTF. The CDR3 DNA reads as TGTGCCAGCAGCCAAGAAGTGGGACAGGGCCCCGTCAACTATGGCTACACCTTC.

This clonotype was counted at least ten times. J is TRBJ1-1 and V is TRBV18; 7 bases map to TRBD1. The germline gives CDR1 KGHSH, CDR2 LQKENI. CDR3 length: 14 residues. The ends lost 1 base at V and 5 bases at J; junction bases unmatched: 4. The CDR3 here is CASSPQTGKTEAFF. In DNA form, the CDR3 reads TGTGCCAGCTCACCACAGACAGGGAAAACTGAAGCTTTCTTT. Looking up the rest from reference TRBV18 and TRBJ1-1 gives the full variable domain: NAGVMQNPRHLVRRRGQEARLRCSPMKGHSHVYWYRQLPEEGLKFMVYLQKENIIDESGMPKERFSAEFPKEGPSILRIQQVVRGDSAAYFCASSPQTGKTEAFFGQGTRLTVV.

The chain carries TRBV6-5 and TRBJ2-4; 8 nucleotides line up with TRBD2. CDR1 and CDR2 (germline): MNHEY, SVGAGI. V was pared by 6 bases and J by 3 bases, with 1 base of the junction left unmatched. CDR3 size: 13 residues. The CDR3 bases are TGTGCCAGCAGCGGGGGGGGCAAAAACATTCAGTACTTC. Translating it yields CASSGGGKNIQYF.

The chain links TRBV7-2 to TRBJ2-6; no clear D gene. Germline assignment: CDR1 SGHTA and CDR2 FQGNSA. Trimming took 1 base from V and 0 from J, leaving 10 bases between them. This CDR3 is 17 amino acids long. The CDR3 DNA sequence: TGTGCCAGCAGCTTAGTGGAGTGGCCCTCTGGGGCCAACGTCCTGACTTTC. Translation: CASSLVEWPSGANVLTF. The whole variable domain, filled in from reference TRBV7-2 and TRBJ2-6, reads GAGVSQSPSNKVTEKGKDVELRCDPISGHTALYWYRQSLGQGLEFLIYFQGNSAPDKSGLPSDRFSAERTGGSVSTLTIQRTQQEDSAVYLCASSLVEWPSGANVLTFGAGSRLTVL.

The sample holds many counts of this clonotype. CDR3 residues: CATSRDPTSGDTDTQYF. The CDR3, as DNA: TGTGCCACCAGCAGAGATCCTACTAGCGGGGACACAGATACGCAGTATTTT. The chain couples TRBV15 to TRBJ2-3; 10 nucleotides align to TRBD2. This CDR3 spans 17 amino acids. V gave up 0 bases and J gave up 2 bases; unmatched junction bases: 5. The germline V gene encodes CDR1 LNHNV and CDR2 YYDKDF (reference sequence). The complete variable domain, with remaining parts taken from reference TRBV15 and TRBJ2-3, reads DAMVIQNPRYQVTQFGKPVTLSCSQTLNHNVMYWYQQKSSQAPKLLFHYYDKDFNNEADTPDNFQSRRPNTSFCFLDIRSPGLGDTAMYLCATSRDPTSGDTDTQYFGPGTRLTVL.

CDR3 amino acids: CASSLWGLGQLESPLHF. The CDR3 DNA sequence: TGCGCCAGCAGCTTGTGGGGTTTGGGACAACTAGAATCACCCCTCCACTTT. The chain has TRBV5-1 and TRBJ1-6; D perhaps matches TRBD1 (6 bases). CDR1 is SGHRS, CDR2 YFSETQ, per germline. V lost 1 base to trimming and J lost 10 bases, with 21 bases between them. The CDR3 length is 17 residues. Filled out from reference TRBV5-1 and TRBJ1-6, the complete variable domain reads KAGVTQTPRYLIKTRGQQVTLSCSPISGHRSVSWYQQTPGQGLQFLFEYFSETQRNKGNFPGRFSGRQFSNSRSEMNVSTLELGDSALYLCASSLWGLGQLESPLHFGNGTRLTVT.

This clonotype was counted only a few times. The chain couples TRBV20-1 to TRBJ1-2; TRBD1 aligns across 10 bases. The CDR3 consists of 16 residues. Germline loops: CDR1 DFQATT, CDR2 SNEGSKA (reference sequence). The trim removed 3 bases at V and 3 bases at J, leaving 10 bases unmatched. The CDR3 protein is CSASPGQGNFYYGYTF. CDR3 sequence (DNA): TGCAGTGCTAGCCCGGGACAGGGGAATTTCTACTATGGCTACACCTTC.

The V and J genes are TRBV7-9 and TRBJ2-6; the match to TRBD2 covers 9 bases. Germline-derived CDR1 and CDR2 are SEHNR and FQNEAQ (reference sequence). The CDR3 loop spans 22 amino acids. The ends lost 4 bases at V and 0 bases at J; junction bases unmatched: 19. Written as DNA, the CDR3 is TGTGCCAGCAGCTCCCAACTCCGTGGGCTAGCGGGGAGGGGCTCTGGGGCCAACGTCCTGACTTTC. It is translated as CASSSQLRGLAGRGSGANVLTF.

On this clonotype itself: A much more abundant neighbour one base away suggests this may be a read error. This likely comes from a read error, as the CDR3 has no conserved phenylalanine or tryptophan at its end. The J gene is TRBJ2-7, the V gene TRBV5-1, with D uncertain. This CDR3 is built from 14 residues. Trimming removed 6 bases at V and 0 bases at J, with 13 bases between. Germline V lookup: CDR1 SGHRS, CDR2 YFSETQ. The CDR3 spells CASKGAKSSYEQYL. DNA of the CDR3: TGCGCCAGCAAAGGCGCCAAGAGCTCCTACGAGCAGTACTTA.

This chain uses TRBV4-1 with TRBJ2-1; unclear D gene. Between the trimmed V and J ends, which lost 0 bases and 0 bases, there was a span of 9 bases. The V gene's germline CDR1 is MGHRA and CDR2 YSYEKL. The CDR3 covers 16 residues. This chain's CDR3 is CASSQEAQSSYNEQFF. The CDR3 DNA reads TGCGCCAGCAGCCAAGAGGCCCAAAGCTCCTACAATGAGCAGTTCTTC.

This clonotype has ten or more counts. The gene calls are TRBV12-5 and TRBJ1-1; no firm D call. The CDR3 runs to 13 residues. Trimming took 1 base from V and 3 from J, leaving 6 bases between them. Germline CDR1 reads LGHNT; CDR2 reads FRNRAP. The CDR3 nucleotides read TGTGCTAGTGGTTTGGAGGAGGACACTGAAGCTTTCTTT. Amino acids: CASGLEEDTEAFF. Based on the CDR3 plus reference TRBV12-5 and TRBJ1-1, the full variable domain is DARVTQTPRHKVTEMGQEVTMRCQPILGHNTVFWYRQTMMQGLELLAYFRNRAPLDDSGMPKDRFSAEMPDATLATLKIQPSEPRDSAVYFCASGLEEDTEAFFGQGTRLTVV.

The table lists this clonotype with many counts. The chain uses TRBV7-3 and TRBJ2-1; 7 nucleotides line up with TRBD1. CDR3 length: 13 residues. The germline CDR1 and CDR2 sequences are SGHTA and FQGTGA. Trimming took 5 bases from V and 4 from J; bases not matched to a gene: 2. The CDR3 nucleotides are TGTGCCAGCAGCCCGGACAGGTACAATGAGCAGTTCTTC. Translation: CASSPDRYNEQFF.

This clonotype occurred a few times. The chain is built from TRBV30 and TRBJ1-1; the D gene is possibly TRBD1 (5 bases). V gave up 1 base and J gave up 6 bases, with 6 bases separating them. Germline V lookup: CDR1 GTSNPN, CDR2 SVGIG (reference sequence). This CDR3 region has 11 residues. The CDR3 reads CAWSAGSEAFF. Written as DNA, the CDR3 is TGTGCCTGGAGTGCAGGGTCTGAAGCTTTCTTT.

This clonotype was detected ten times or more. This chain's CDR3 is CASSLGYGYTF. CDR3 bases: TGTGCCAGCAGTTTAGGATATGGCTACACCTTC. This chain joins TRBV12-3 or TRBV12-4 and TRBJ1-2; D is ambiguous. The ends were cut back, 1 base at V and 5 bases at J, with 2 bases in the middle. The CDR3 extends over 11 amino acids.

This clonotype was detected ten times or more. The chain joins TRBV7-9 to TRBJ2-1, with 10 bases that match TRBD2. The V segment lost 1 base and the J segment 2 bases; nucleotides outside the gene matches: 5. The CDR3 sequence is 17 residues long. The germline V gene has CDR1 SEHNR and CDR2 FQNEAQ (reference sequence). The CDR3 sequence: CASSLGGSGRTYNEQFF. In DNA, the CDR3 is TGTGCCAGCAGCTTAGGTGGTAGCGGGAGGACCTACAATGAGCAGTTCTTC.

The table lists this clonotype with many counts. CDR3: CASSLGQVSYEQYF. The CDR3 DNA reads TGTGCCAGCAGCCTGGGACAGGTCTCCTACGAGCAGTACTTC. The chain carries TRBV6-5 and TRBJ2-7; 8 bases agree with TRBD1. V shed 6 bases, J shed 0 bases, and the junction held 4 bases outside the gene matches. Germline-derived CDR1 and CDR2 are MNHEY and SVGAGI. This CDR3 has 14 amino acids.

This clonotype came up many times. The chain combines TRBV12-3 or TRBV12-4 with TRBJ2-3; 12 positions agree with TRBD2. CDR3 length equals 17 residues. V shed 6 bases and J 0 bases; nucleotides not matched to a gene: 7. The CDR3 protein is CASSPTSGGTSTDTQYF. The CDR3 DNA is TGTGCCAGCAGCCCGACTAGCGGGGGAACTAGCACAGATACGCAGTATTTT.

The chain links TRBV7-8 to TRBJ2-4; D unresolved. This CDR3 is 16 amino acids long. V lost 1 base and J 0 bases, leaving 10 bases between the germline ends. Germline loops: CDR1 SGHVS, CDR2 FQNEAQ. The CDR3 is CASSLGPTLAKNIQYF. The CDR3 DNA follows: TGTGCCAGCAGCTTAGGACCCACCCTAGCCAAAAACATTCAGTACTTC. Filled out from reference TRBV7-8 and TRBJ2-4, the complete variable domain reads GAGVSQSPRYKVAKRGQDVALRCDPISGHVSLFWYQQALGQGPEFLTYFQNEAQLDKSGLPSDRFFAERPEGSVSTLKIQRTQQEDSAVYLCASSLGPTLAKNIQYFGAGTRLSVL.

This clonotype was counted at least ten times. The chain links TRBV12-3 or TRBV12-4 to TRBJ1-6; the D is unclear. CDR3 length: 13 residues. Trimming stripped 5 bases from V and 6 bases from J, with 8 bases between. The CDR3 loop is CASSANTNSPLHF. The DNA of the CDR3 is TGTGCCAGCAGTGCCAATACTAATTCACCCCTCCACTTT.